This T cell receptor (beta chain) was observed in a study of shared clonotypes between healthy human individuals. TCRdb's copy holds only in-frame clones and misses some; the assay was immunoSEQ multiplex PCR. The table shows some 680,000 clones, with around 78% occurring only once. The germline CDR1 and CDR2 sequences are MDHEN and SYDVKM. Losses at the gene ends were 7 bases for V and 7 bases for J; bases not matched to a gene: 12. The length of the CDR3 is 15 residues. This clonotype was obtained from a woman in her 30s in good health. The chain has TRBV28 and TRBJ2-1, with 8 bases that match TRBD2. Specimen: memory CD4+ T cells sorted from blood. Described subset: CD45RA-negative fraction. The CDR3 DNA reads as TGTGCCAGCAAGCTAGGGCTAGCGGGTAGGAATGAGCAGTTCTTC. As protein: CASKLGLAGRNEQFF.